Detailed here is one TCR beta chain. The data derive from a study of blood T cell repertoires in COVID-19. Whole-study context: The samples span acute and convalescent COVID-19 from the United States, Italy and Spain. The cDNA or gDNA used as material had been derived from T cells, B-cell-depleted T cells, or PBMCs.

With V trimmed by 3 bases and J by 3 bases, 3 bases remained unmatched. This CDR3 has 15 residues. Germline CDR1 reads KGHSH; CDR2 reads LQKENI. Participant-given clinical history determined each cohort assignment. Generated by immunoSEQ multiplex PCR, the TCRdb table keeps only in-frame clones and is missing some. The sample lists some 250,000 clones; under 95% were seen once. This receptor was identified in a woman aged 40 to 50 with acute COVID-19. Sample: PBMCs or T cells enriched from blood (not recorded which). The rearrangement links TRBV18 to TRBJ2-7; TRBD1 agrees at 12 bases. This CDR3 is CASSPGQGAIYEQYF. CDR3 in DNA: TGTGCCAGCTCACCGGGACAGGGGGCGATCTACGAGCAGTACTTC.